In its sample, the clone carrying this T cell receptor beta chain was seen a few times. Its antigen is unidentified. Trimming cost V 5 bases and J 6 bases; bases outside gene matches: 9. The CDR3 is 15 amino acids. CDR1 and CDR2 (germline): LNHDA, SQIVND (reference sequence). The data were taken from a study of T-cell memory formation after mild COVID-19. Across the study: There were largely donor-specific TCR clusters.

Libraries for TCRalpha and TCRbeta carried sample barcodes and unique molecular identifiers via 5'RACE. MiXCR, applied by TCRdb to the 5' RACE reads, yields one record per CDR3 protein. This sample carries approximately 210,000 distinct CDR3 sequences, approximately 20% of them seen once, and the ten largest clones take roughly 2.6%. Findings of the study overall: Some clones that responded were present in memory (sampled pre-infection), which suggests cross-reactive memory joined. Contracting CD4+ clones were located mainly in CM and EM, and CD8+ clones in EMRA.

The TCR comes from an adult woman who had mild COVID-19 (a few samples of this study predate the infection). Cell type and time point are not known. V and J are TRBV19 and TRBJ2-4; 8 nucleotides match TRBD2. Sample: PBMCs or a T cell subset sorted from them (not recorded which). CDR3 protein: CASSVPAGVLNIQYF. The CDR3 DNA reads TGTGCCAGTAGTGTCCCAGCGGGAGTCCTAAACATTCAGTACTTC.